Following are 21 T cell receptor beta chains from one sample sequenced in a study of T cells in Graves' hyperthyroidism and ophthalmopathy. Amplification of TCR beta CDR3 regions used RNA as the template. Carried out on the TCR CDR3, a first-round RT-PCR used the HTBI primer set. TCRdb reanalysed the multiplex PCR reads using MiXCR and keeps one entry per CDR3 protein. The sample has roughly 740,000 distinct CDR3 sequences, about 15% seen once. Sequencing used blood. The receptors originated from a man aged 18 to 35 with Graves' hyperthyroidism.

This clonotype was seen at least ten times. The rearrangement links TRBV7-8 to TRBJ2-7; a weak D match, TRBD2 (5 bases). This CDR3 has 13 residues. In germline, CDR1 is SGHVS, CDR2 FQNEAQ. Trimming pared 1 base from V and 6 bases from J, leaving 10 bases between. CDR3 in DNA: TGTGCCAGCAGCTTAGTGCGTAGCGCCGAGCAGTACTTC. The encoded protein is CASSLVRSAEQYF. Variable domain in full (rest from reference TRBV7-8 and TRBJ2-7): GAGVSQSPRYKVAKRGQDVALRCDPISGHVSLFWYQQALGQGPEFLTYFQNEAQLDKSGLPSDRFFAERPEGSVSTLKIQRTQQEDSAVYLCASSLVRSAEQYFGPGTRLTVT.

This chain links TRBV6-5 with TRBJ2-1; 9 nucleotides agree with TRBD1. V gave up 6 bases and J gave up 2 bases; unmatched junction bases: 11. The CDR3 is 17 residues long. The germline gives CDR1 MNHEY, CDR2 SVGAGI. The CDR3 loop reads CASSLAPGQGPYNEQFF. In DNA, the CDR3 is TGTGCCAGCAGCTTAGCGCCGGGACAGGGACCCTACAATGAGCAGTTCTTC.

The J gene is TRBJ2-4, the V gene TRBV2; D is ambiguous. V lost 3 bases, J lost 6 bases, and 9 bases lay in between. The CDR3 has 13 residues. The germline V gene has CDR1 SNHLY and CDR2 FYNNEI. CDR3 residues: CASSDSLLNIQYF. The DNA of the CDR3 is TGTGCCAGCAGTGACTCCCTCTTAAACATTCAGTACTTC.

This clonotype was counted at least ten times. The CDR3 loop is CASTPNRGPLYEQYF. The CDR3 DNA reads as TGTGCCAGCACCCCAAACAGGGGCCCTCTTTACGAGCAGTACTTC. The V and J genes are TRBV6-2 or TRBV6-3 and TRBJ2-7; 7 nucleotides line up with TRBD1. Germline V gives CDR1 MNHEY, CDR2 SVGEGT. CDR3 length equals 15 residues. V was clipped by 7 bases and J by 4 bases; unmatched bases: 13.

This chain connects TRBV20-1 to TRBJ2-1; 11 bases agree with TRBD1. Germline CDR1 reads DFQATT; CDR2 reads SNEGSKA (reference sequence). This CDR3 contains 17 residues. V lost 7 bases to trimming and J lost 8 bases; unmatched junction nucleotides: 19. The CDR3: CSVPSGTGGRRRDEQFF. CDR3 DNA: TGCAGTGTTCCATCCGGGACAGGGGGGCGTAGACGGGATGAGCAGTTCTTC.

As for this clonotype: A clone one base away is much larger, so this may be a read error. V is TRBV30 and J is TRBJ1-1; D is ambiguous. In germline, CDR1 is GTSNPN, CDR2 SVGIG (reference sequence). V was cut by 6 bases and J by 6 bases, with 11 bases left in between. The CDR3 is made up of 11 amino acids. CDR3 amino acids: CACLRYAEAFF. CDR3 coding DNA: TGTGCCTGCCTTCGCTACGCTGAAGCTTTCTTT.

Note on this clonotype: A clone one base away is much larger, so this may be a read error. V gene TRBV11-2 combines with J gene TRBJ2-7; tentative D call: TRBD1 (5 bases). The DNA end lines up better with TRBJ2-1; the J call may be wrong. Germline assignment: CDR1 SGHAT and CDR2 FQNNGV. The length of the CDR3 is 16 residues. The CDR3 loop is CASSLVVGQGVYEQFF. The CDR3 nucleotides are TGTGCCAGCAGCTTAGTAGTCGGGCAGGGCGTCTACGAGCAGTTCTTC.

This clonotype was recorded a few times. V and J are TRBV20-1 and TRBJ1-1, with 7 bases identical to TRBD1. Trimming cost V 0 bases and J 0 bases; bases outside gene matches: 4. The CDR3 sequence is 15 residues long. CDR1 is DFQATT and CDR2 is SNEGSKA in the germline V gene (reference sequence). The CDR3 here is CSARDQGGMNTEAFF. DNA of the CDR3: TGCAGTGCTAGAGATCAAGGGGGCATGAACACTGAAGCTTTCTTT.

This clonotype turned up a few times. The rearrangement links TRBV6-1 to TRBJ2-7; D might be TRBD1 (6 bases). The CDR3 is made up of 14 amino acids. Germline assignment: CDR1 MNHNS and CDR2 SASEGT. V lost 2 bases and J lost 1, with 9 bases in between. The CDR3 spells CASSEQGNSYEQYF. The CDR3 nucleotides are TGTGCCAGCAGTGAACAGGGGAATTCCTACGAGCAGTACTTC.

This clonotype has ten or more counts. V and J are TRBV27 and TRBJ1-2; D not certain. The V end lost 6 bases, the J end lost 5 bases, and 13 bases lay between the germline ends. This CDR3 is 13 amino acids long. Germline V CDR1 and CDR2: MNHEY, SMNVEV (reference sequence). CDR3 DNA sequence: TGTGCCAGCAGCCTAAGGGTCGGATATGGCTACACCTTC. Amino acid sequence: CASSLRVGYGYTF.

The chain combines TRBV27 with TRBJ2-3; D perhaps matches TRBD1 (5 bases). The germline V gene has CDR1 MNHEY and CDR2 SMNVEV (reference sequence). Trimming took off 0 bases at V and 4 bases at J, with 14 bases between the two ends. This CDR3 has 16 residues. In DNA, the CDR3 is TGTGCCAGCAGTTTATCGTGGGGCGAGGTGGCAGATACGCAGTATTTT. This codes for CASSLSWGEVADTQYF.

The chain has TRBV12-3 or TRBV12-4 and TRBJ2-6, with D possibly TRBD1 on 6 matching bases. The CDR3 consists of 16 residues. Trimming cost V 2 bases and J 3 bases, with 11 bases left between them. The DNA for the CDR3 is TGTGCCAGCAGTTTAATAGGGGGTAATGGGGCCAACGTCCTGACTTTC. Its protein is CASSLIGGNGANVLTF.

This clonotype was counted a few times. The V and J genes are TRBV7-9 and TRBJ2-3; 7 bases map to TRBD2. The CDR3 length is 15 residues. Germline-derived CDR1 and CDR2 are SEHNR and FQNEAQ (reference sequence). With 5 bases clipped from V and 4 bases from J, the junction kept 9 bases outside the gene matches. The CDR3 DNA is TGTGCCAGCAGCCCCCGGGAAGGGAGGGCAGATACGCAGTATTTT. Its translation is CASSPREGRADTQYF.

This clonotype was seen many times. The chain uses TRBV12-3 or TRBV12-4 and TRBJ2-5; D uncertain. The CDR3 is 13 amino acids. The germline V and J ends were trimmed by 8 bases and 5 bases, with 15 bases remaining between them. The chain's CDR3 is CASLPESRETQYF. CDR3 in DNA: TGTGCCAGCCTTCCGGAGAGTCGGGAGACCCAGTACTTC.

V usage is TRBV18 and J usage is TRBJ2-3, with 7 bases matching TRBD2. CDR3 size: 13 residues. V gave up 3 bases and J gave up 4 bases; unmatched junction bases: 1. The germline V gene encodes CDR1 KGHSH and CDR2 LQKENI. CDR3 in amino acids: CASSPGRADTQYF. CDR3 DNA sequence: TGTGCCAGCTCACCGGGGAGGGCAGATACGCAGTATTTT. The full variable domain, with the rest looked up from reference TRBV18 and TRBJ2-3, is NAGVMQNPRHLVRRRGQEARLRCSPMKGHSHVYWYRQLPEEGLKFMVYLQKENIIDESGMPKERFSAEFPKEGPSILRIQQVVRGDSAAYFCASSPGRADTQYFGPGTRLTVL.

V usage is TRBV6-2 or TRBV6-3 and J usage is TRBJ1-1; no reliable D call. Trimming shortened V by 7 bases and J by 1 base, and 7 bases separated the two germline ends. The V gene's germline CDR1 is MNHEY and CDR2 SVGEGT. CDR3 size: 12 residues. CDR3 bases: TGTGCCAGCAAAAGGCCGAACACTGAAGCTTTCTTT. It yields the protein CASKRPNTEAFF.

The J gene is TRBJ1-5, the V gene TRBV6-2 or TRBV6-3; D is unclear. Germline CDR1 is MNHEY and CDR2 is SVGEGT. V was trimmed by 2 bases and J by 1 base, leaving 6 bases between them. This CDR3 contains 14 residues. CDR3 nucleotide sequence: TGTGCCAGCAGTTACCGGGCCAGCAATCAGCCCCAGCATTTT. This translates into CASSYRASNQPQHF.

Ten or more counts support this clonotype. The chain links TRBV28 to TRBJ1-2; 8 bases line up with TRBD1. CDR3 size: 17 residues. Germline loops: CDR1 MDHEN, CDR2 SYDVKM. V dropped 6 bases and J dropped 3; count of bases not matched to a gene: 15. The CDR3 sequence: CASSPLQGAGYDYGYTF. The CDR3 DNA is TGTGCCAGCAGCCCCCTCCAGGGGGCGGGGTATGACTATGGCTACACCTTC.

J is TRBJ2-2 and V is TRBV4-1; D gene unclear. The CDR3 loop spans 16 amino acids. Deletions cut 1 base from V and 0 bases from J, with 9 bases between. The V gene's germline CDR1 is MGHRA and CDR2 YSYEKL. The CDR3 loop reads CASSQGPLANTGELFF. CDR3 nucleotide sequence: TGCGCCAGCAGCCAAGGGCCCCTAGCGAACACCGGGGAGCTGTTTTTT.

This chain uses TRBV10-3 with TRBJ2-3; D unresolved. The CDR3 runs 16 residues. CDR1 is ENHRY and CDR2 is SYGVKD in the germline V gene. The ends were cut back, 1 base at V and 2 bases at J, with 13 bases in the middle. The CDR3: CAISEYPVLATDTQYF. CDR3 bases: TGTGCCATCAGTGAGTACCCAGTATTGGCCACAGATACGCAGTATTTT.

The rearrangement links TRBV12-3 or TRBV12-4 to TRBJ1-1; no reliable D call. The CDR3 sequence is 15 residues long. Trimming took 3 bases from V and 4 from J, leaving 15 bases between them. The DNA for the CDR3 is TGTGCCAGCAGTTTCCTCAGCGGGGTAGGCACTGAAGCTTTCTTT. Amino acid sequence: CASSFLSGVGTEAFF.